The clone carrying this TCR beta chain was picked up a small number of times. The time point here: patch test 3, about 24 weeks after DPC sensitization. Treatment here: therapeutic diphenylcyclopropenone sensitization with weekly scalp DPC. The data were obtained in a study of human T cells and chemical hapten exposure. Trimming stripped 7 bases from V and 6 bases from J, with 16 bases between. CDR3 length equals 14 residues. Germline CDR1 reads LNHDA; CDR2 reads SQIVND (reference sequence). TCRdb reprocessed the RACE reads with MiXCR, giving one entry per CDR3 protein. The sample carries around 70,000 distinct CDR3 sequences, around 10% recorded once.

The V and J genes are TRBV19 and TRBJ2-1; unclear D gene. Sample: whole blood, taken in connection with sensitization to the hapten diphenylcyclopropenone (DPC). This sequence was found in a woman aged 45-65 years with alopecia areata. Some clones in this sample may be carry-over from other donors' samples. Here the CDR3 reads CASTRTYISNEQFF. For the CDR3, the DNA is TGTGCCAGTACCAGGACGTATATAAGCAATGAGCAGTTCTTC.